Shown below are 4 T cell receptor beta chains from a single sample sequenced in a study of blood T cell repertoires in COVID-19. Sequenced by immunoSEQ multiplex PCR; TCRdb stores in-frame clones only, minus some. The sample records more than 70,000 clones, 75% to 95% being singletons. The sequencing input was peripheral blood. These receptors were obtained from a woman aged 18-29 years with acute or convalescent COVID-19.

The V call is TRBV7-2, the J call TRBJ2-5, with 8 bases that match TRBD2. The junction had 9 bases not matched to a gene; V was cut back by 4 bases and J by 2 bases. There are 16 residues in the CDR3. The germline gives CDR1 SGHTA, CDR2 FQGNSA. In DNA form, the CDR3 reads TGTGCCAGCAGCTCCGGTAGCGGGGCGGTACAAGAGACCCAGTACTTC. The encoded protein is CASSSGSGAVQETQYF.

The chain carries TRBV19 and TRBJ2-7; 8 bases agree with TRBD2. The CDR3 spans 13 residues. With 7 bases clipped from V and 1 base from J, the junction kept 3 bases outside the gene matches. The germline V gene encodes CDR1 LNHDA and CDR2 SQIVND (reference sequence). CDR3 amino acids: CASTSGRSYEQYF. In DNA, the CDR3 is TGTGCCAGTACTAGCGGGCGTTCCTACGAGCAGTACTTC.

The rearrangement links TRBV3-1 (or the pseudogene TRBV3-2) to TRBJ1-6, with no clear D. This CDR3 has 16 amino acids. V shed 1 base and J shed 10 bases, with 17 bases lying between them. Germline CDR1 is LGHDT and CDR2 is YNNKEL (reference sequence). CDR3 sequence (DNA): TGTGCCAGCAGCCAAGTAGGTCGAGGGTTTAACTCACCCCTCCACTTT. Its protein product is CASSQVGRGFNSPLHF.

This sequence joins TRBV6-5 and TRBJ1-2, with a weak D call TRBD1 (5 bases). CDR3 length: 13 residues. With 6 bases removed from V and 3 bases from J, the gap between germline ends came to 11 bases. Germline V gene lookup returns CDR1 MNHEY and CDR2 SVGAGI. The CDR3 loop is CASSPTDHYGYTF. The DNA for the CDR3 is TGTGCCAGCAGCCCGACAGATCACTATGGCTACACCTTC.